This T cell receptor beta chain was sequenced during a study of control samples from healthy donors and cancer patients. V lost 5 bases to trimming and J lost 2 bases, with 9 bases between them. The CDR3 is made up of 13 amino acids. The assay was immunoSEQ multiplex PCR, and TCRdb's table has in-frame clones only and misses some. This sample yields roughly 40,000 clones, of which approximately 87% are seen a single time; less than 55% belongs to the top ten. The sequencing input was blood. The rearrangement uses TRBV12-3 or TRBV12-4 and TRBJ2-5; D is unclear. This TCR was sampled from a man in his sixties in good health. CDR3 residues: CASSLSPQETQYF. The CDR3 region has the DNA TGTGCCAGCAGTCTTAGCCCTCAAGAGACCCAGTACTTC.